These 18 T cell receptor beta chains came from one sample sequenced in a study of shared clonotypes between healthy human individuals. Libraries were prepared by immunoSEQ multiplex PCR; TCRdb keeps only in-frame clonotypes and omits some of them. This sample has roughly 320,000 clones; around nine tenths occur once, and the top ten carry 16%. Sequenced sample: memory CD8+ T cells sorted from blood. As for subset: CD45RO+ cells pooled with CCR7-negative TemRA cells. The receptors derive from a man between 18 and 35 years old in good health.

This chain uses TRBV11-2 with TRBJ1-6; D ambiguous. V gave up 2 bases and J gave up 0 bases, with 11 bases separating them. The CDR3 totals 17 residues. Looked up from germline, CDR1 is SGHAT and CDR2 is FQNNGV. The CDR3 spells CASSLSPRSSYNSPLHF. As DNA, the CDR3 is TGTGCCAGCAGCTTATCCCCCAGGAGCTCCTATAATTCACCCCTCCACTTT. Supplemented by reference TRBV11-2 and TRBJ1-6, the full variable domain reads EAGVAQSPRYKIIEKRQSVAFWCNPISGHATLYWYQQILGQGPKLLIQFQNNGVVDDSQLPKDRFSAERLKGVDSTLKIQPAKLEDSAVYLCASSLSPRSSYNSPLHFGNGTRLTVT.

The V gene is TRBV4-1, the J gene TRBJ2-7, with D perhaps given as TRBD1 or TRBD2 (6 bases each). The length of the CDR3 is 15 residues. Germline CDR1 MGHRA, CDR2 YSYEKL. V dropped 0 bases and J dropped 3 bases, with 12 bases sitting between them. The CDR3 DNA reads TGCGCCAGCAGCCAAGAACGGGGGCCTAACTACGAGCAGTACTTC. This codes for CASSQERGPNYEQYF.

The rearrangement joins TRBV29-1 to TRBJ2-1; maybe TRBD2 (5 bases). CDR1 and CDR2 (germline): SQVTM, ANQGSEA. The CDR3 covers 12 residues. The V gene lost 7 bases and the J gene lost 7 bases, with 14 bases spanning the gap. The CDR3 spells CSGLEGENEQFF. Here the CDR3 DNA reads TGCAGCGGCTTAGAGGGTGAAAATGAGCAGTTCTTC.

In regard to this clone: Other nucleotide sequences in the sample specify the same CDR3. The chain employs TRBV5-6 and TRBJ1-1; unclear D gene. Trimming stripped 0 bases from V and 2 bases from J, with 5 bases between. CDR3 length: 13 residues. Germline CDR1 is SGHDT and CDR2 is YYEEEE. The DNA of the CDR3 is TGTGCCAGCAGCTTGGGGGGAAACACTGAAGCTTTCTTT. Translated, it gives CASSLGGNTEAFF.

The chain combines TRBV28 with TRBJ2-7, with 9 bases lining up with TRBD2. The V gene's germline CDR1 is MDHEN and CDR2 SYDVKM. V lost 3 bases and J lost 6; bases outside the gene matches: 9. This CDR3 region has 15 residues. CDR3 in DNA: TGTGCCAGCAGTTTCATAGGGACTAGCTCGTCCGAGCAGTACTTC. This sequence encodes CASSFIGTSSSEQYF. Full variable domain (missing parts from reference TRBV28 and TRBJ2-7): DVKVTQSSRYLVKRTGEKVFLECVQDMDHENMFWYRQDPGLGLRLIYFSYDVKMKEKGDIPEGYSVSREKKERFSLILESASTNQTSMYLCASSFIGTSSSEQYFGPGTRLTVT.

The V and J genes are TRBV9 and TRBJ2-5; TRBD2 matches 7 bases. The ends lost 0 bases at V and 2 bases at J; junction bases unmatched: 1. The germline V gene has CDR1 SGDLS and CDR2 YYNGEE. CDR3 length: 14 residues. The CDR3 DNA reads as TGTGCCAGCAGCGTAGCGGGGGGTCAAGAGACCCAGTACTTC. This translates into CASSVAGGQETQYF.

The chain recombines TRBV6-1 with TRBJ1-5; TRBD1 matches 8 bases. Germline CDR1 and CDR2: MNHNS and SASEGT. This CDR3 has 14 residues. V dropped 4 bases and J dropped 5; count of bases not matched to a gene: 4. In DNA form, the CDR3 reads TGTGCCAGCAGTGGACAGGGGAGGGATCAGCCCCAGCATTTT. It yields the protein CASSGQGRDQPQHF.

This clone was detected only once. The chain links TRBV6-5 to TRBJ2-7, with 9 bases lining up with TRBD1. Germline V gene data show CDR1 as MNHEY and CDR2 as SVGAGI. J lost 1 base, V lost 0 bases, and 4 bases had no gene match. This CDR3 is 16 amino acids long. DNA for the CDR3: TGTGCCAGCAGTTACTCGTGGACAGGGGTGTCCTACGAGCAGTACTTC. Translating it yields CASSYSWTGVSYEQYF.

The CDR3 loop is CSVEVQDGATNEKLFF. The CDR3 region has the DNA TGCAGCGTTGAAGTACAGGACGGTGCAACTAATGAAAAACTGTTTTTT. The chain recombines TRBV29-1 with TRBJ1-4; D might be TRBD1 (5 bases). CDR3 length equals 16 residues. Germline V gives CDR1 SQVTM, CDR2 ANQGSEA. Trimming took off 1 base at V and 0 bases at J, with 12 bases between the two ends.

The V call is TRBV6-1, the J call TRBJ1-4, with 7 bases matching TRBD1. V trimming: 5 bases; J trimming: 0 bases; junction bases outside the gene matches: 3. CDR3 length equals 15 residues. The V gene's germline CDR1 is MNHNS and CDR2 SASEGT. CDR3 loop: CASSRGQATNEKLFF. The CDR3 nucleotides are TGTGCCAGCAGTAGAGGACAGGCAACTAATGAAAAACTGTTTTTT.

The chain carries TRBV29-1 and TRBJ1-2; D is uncertain. The CDR3 contains 12 residues. V lost 3 bases and J lost 2, with 7 bases in between. Germline CDR1 and CDR2: SQVTM and ANQGSEA. CDR3 amino acids: CSVEAENYGYTF. CDR3 in DNA: TGCAGCGTTGAGGCAGAAAACTATGGCTACACCTTC.

The chain recombines TRBV9 with TRBJ2-1; perhaps D is TRBD1 or TRBD2 (5 bases each). V was trimmed by 4 bases and J by 7 bases, leaving 12 bases between them. The CDR3 extends over 13 amino acids. Germline V CDR1 and CDR2: SGDLS, YYNGEE. CDR3 region: CASSPFGANEQFF. For the CDR3, the DNA is TGTGCCAGCAGCCCTTTCGGGGCAAATGAGCAGTTCTTC.

The rearrangement links TRBV11-2 to TRBJ2-3, with TRBD2 as a possible D gene (5 bases). This CDR3 region has 14 residues. V was cut by 2 bases and J by 11 bases, with 17 bases left in between. Per the germline V gene, CDR1 is SGHAT and CDR2 is FQNNGV. DNA for the CDR3: TGTGCCAGCAGCTTAACTTTAGGAGGCCAGGAGCAGTATTTT. Translation gives CASSLTLGGQEQYF.

The genes are TRBV29-1 and TRBJ2-1; 9 bases map to TRBD2. V lost 0 bases to trimming and J lost 4 bases; unmatched junction nucleotides: 1. Germline lookup yields CDR1 SQVTM and CDR2 ANQGSEA. The CDR3 runs 14 residues. Here the CDR3 reads CSVEELAGYNEQFF. In nucleotides, the CDR3 is TGCAGCGTTGAAGAACTAGCGGGTTACAATGAGCAGTTCTTC.

The chain combines TRBV7-9 with TRBJ2-3; D not certain. CDR1 and CDR2 (germline): SEHNR, FQNEAQ (reference sequence). V was shortened by 0 bases and J by 0 bases, with 13 bases between the two germline ends. The CDR3 runs to 17 residues. DNA for the CDR3: TGTGCCAGCAGCTTAGCGTATTGGATTCCTAGCACAGATACGCAGTATTTT. It translates to CASSLAYWIPSTDTQYF. Based on the CDR3 plus reference TRBV7-9 and TRBJ2-3, the full variable domain is DTGVSQNPRHKITKRGQNVTFRCDPISEHNRLYWYRQTLGQGPEFLTYFQNEAQLEKSRLLSDRFSAERPKGSFSTLEIQRTEQGDSAMYLCASSLAYWIPSTDTQYFGPGTRLTVL.

V is TRBV13 and J is TRBJ2-5; maybe TRBD1 (6 bases). CDR3 length: 14 residues. Germline CDR1 is PRHDT and CDR2 is FYEKMQ (reference sequence). Trimming pared 4 bases from V and 3 bases from J, leaving 12 bases between. In nucleotides, the CDR3 is TGTGCCAGCAGCTCCTGGACAGAAGAAGAGACCCAGTACTTC. Amino acids: CASSSWTEEETQYF.

V is TRBV27 and J is TRBJ1-6; D not resolved. V gave up 2 bases and J gave up 0 bases, with 14 bases separating them. Germline V gene sequence: CDR1 MNHEY, CDR2 SMNVEV (reference sequence). CDR3 length: 18 residues. CDR3 nucleotides: TGTGCCAGCAGTTTAAATTGGGTCGAAAGCTCCTATAATTCACCCCTCCACTTT. It yields the protein CASSLNWVESSYNSPLHF.

The chain uses TRBV2 and TRBJ1-4; TRBD1 agrees at 8 bases. The CDR3 length is 15 residues. Trimming at V came to 7 bases and at J to 5 bases, leaving 9 bases not matched to a gene. Germline CDR1 is SNHLY and CDR2 is FYNNEI. The CDR3 nucleotides are TGTGCCAGCATAGATCCCTGGACAGGGAATGAAAAACTGTTTTTT. This codes for CASIDPWTGNEKLFF.